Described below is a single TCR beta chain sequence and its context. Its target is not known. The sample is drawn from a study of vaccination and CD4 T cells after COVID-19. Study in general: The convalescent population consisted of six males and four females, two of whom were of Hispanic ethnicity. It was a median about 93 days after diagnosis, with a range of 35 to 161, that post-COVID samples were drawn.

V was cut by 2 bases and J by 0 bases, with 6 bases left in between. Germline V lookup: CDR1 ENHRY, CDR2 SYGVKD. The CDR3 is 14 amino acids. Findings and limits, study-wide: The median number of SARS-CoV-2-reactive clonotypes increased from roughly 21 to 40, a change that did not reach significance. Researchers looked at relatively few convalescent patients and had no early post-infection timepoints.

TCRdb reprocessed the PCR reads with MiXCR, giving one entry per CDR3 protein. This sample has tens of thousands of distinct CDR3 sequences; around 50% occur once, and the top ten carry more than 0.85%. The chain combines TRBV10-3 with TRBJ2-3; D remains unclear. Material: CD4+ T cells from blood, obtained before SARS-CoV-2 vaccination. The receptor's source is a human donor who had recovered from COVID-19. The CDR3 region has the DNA TGTGCCATCAGTGAGATAGCTAGCACAGATACGCAGTATTTT. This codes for CAISEIASTDTQYF.